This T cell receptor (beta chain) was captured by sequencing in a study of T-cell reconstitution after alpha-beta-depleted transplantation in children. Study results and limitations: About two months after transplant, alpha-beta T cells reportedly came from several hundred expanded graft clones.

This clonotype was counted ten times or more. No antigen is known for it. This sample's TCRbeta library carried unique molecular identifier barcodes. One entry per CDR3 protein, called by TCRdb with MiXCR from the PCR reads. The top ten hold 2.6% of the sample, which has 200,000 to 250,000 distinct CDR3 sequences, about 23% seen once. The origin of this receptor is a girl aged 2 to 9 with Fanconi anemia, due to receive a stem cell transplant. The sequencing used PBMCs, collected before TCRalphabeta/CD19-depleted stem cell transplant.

The CDR3 DNA is TGTGCCAGCAGTTTAGTATCGGATACGCAGTATTTT. This translates into CASSLVSDTQYF. The J gene is TRBJ2-3, the V gene TRBV12-3 or TRBV12-4; D is unclear. CDR3 length equals 12 residues. The V end lost 1 base, the J end lost 6 bases, and 5 bases lay between the germline ends.